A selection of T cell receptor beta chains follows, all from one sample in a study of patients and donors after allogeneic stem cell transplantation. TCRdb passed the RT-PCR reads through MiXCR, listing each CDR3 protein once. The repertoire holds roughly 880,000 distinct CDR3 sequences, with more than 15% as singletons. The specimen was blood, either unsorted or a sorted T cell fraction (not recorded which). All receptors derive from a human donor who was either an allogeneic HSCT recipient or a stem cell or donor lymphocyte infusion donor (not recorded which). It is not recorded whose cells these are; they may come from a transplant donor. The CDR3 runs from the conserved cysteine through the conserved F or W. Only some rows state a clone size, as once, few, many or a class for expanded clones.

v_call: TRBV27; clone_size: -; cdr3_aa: CASLSVAGGEETQYF
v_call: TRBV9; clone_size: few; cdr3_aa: CASSVASGGSGEQFF
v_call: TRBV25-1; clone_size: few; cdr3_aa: CASSESSEKTQYF
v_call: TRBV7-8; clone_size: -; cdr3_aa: CASSQRPSTDTQYF
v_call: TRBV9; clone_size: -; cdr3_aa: CASSPSGQGMGQETQYF
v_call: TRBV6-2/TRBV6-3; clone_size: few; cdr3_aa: CASGRDNRAFF
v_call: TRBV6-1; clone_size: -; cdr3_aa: CASSEAWQGAGNTIYF
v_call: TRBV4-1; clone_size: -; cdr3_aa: CASSQIGQGAGSNQPQHF
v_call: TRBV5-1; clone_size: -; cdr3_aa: CASSLTIISAGELFF
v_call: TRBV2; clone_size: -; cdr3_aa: CASTVTSGGTDTQYF
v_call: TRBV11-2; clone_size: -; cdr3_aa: CASSLNIQAVSYEQYF
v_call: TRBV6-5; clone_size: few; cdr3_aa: CASSYHALAPTSNEQFF
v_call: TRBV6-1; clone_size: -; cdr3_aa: CASSRLAGRNNEQFF
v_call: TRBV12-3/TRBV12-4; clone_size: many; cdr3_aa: CAGAIGPSDTQYF
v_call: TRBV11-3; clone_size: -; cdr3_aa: CASSADTANTGELFF
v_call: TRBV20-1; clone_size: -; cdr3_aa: CSARDWGRVTEAFF
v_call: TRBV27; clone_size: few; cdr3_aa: CASSFGVLTDTQYF
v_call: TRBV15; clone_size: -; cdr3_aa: CATSEGRETQNF
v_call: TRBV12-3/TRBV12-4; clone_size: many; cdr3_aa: CASRGGSYEQYF
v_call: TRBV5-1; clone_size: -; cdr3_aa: CASSLGGRDTAAYGYTF
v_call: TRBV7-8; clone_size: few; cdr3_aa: CASSSWDGELYNEQFF
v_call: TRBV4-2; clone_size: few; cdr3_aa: CASSPSAAEADTQYF
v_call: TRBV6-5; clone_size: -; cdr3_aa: CASSYGPVGGSYEQYF
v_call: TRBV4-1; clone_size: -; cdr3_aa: CASSHTGQAVPEAFF
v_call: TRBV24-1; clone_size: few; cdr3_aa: CATSSGTGKETQYF
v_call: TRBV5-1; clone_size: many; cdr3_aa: CASSARLAGVADTQYF